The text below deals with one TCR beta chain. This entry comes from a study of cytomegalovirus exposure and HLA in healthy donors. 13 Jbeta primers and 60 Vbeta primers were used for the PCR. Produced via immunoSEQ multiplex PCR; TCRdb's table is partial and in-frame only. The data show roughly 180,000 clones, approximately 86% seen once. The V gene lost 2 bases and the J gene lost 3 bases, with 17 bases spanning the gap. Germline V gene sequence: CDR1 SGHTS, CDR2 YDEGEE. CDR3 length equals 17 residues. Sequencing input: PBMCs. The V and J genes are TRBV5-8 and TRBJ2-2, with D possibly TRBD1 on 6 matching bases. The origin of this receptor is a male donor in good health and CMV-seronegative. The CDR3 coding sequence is TGTGCCAGCAGCTTACAGGGTCCGGCGAAGTACACCGGGGAGCTGTTTTTT. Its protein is CASSLQGPAKYTGELFF.